This is a list of T cell receptor beta chains from one sample in a study of chemoradiotherapy in HPV16-positive cancers. This table comes from immunoSEQ multiplex PCR, and its TCRdb copy is limited to in-frame clones, with some not included. The data show some 16,000 clones, with 60% to 80% seen just once and approximately 11% held by the top ten. Sampling took place from a patient who underwent chemoradiotherapy. Receptor source: a human donor with HPV-associated anogenital cancer. CDR3s include the opening cysteine and the closing phenylalanine or tryptophan. The D gene is left open where the match is weak. Clone size is not always given. Where it is, it says once, few, many or a class for expanded clones.

j_gene | v_gene | d_gene | abundance | CDR3nt | CDR3aa
TRBJ1-3 | TRBV4-2 | NA | few | TGTGCCAGCAGCCAAGAAACTGGAAACACCATATATTTT | CASSQETGNTIYF
TRBJ2-2 | TRBV18 | NA | NA | TGTGCCAGCTCGCCGACGGGTACCGGGGAGCTGTTTTTT | CASSPTGTGELFF
TRBJ2-7 | TRBV29-1 | NA | once | TGCAGCGTTCGCCCGGGGGCGAGCTCCTACGAGCAGTACTTC | CSVRPGASSYEQYF
TRBJ2-1 | TRBV2 | TRBD2 | once | TGTGCCAGCAGTGAAAGGATAGCACTAGCGGGGGGGCTCCCCAATGAGCAGTTCTTC | CASSERIALAGGLPNEQFF
TRBJ2-2 | TRBV7-2 | NA | NA | TGTGCCAGCAGCCCACAAGCGGGTCTCACCGGGGAGCTGTTTTTT | CASSPQAGLTGELFF
TRBJ2-1 | TRBV19 | TRBD2 | NA | TGTGCCAGTAGTATAGCGGGACTAGCGGGGGGGCAGGTCTCCCGAAGCTCCTACAATGAGCAGTTCTTC | CASSIAGLAGGQVSRSSYNEQFF
TRBJ2-7 | TRBV10-3 | TRBD2 | NA | TGTGCCATCAGTGAAGGTAGCGGGGGGGCGGAGCAGTACTTC | CAISEGSGGAEQYF
TRBJ1-2 | TRBV9 | NA | NA | TGTGCCAGCAGCGTAGTGAGCGGGGACTATGGCTACACCTTC | CASSVVSGDYGYTF
TRBJ2-5 | TRBV7-2 | NA | NA | TGTGCCAGCAGCAAGCTGGAAAGGGGGACCCAGTACTTC | CASSKLERGTQYF
TRBJ1-2 | TRBV5-1 | TRBD1 | NA | TGCGCCAGCAGACCCGCGACAGGGGGATATGGCTACACCTTC | CASRPATGGYGYTF
TRBJ2-4 | TRBV28 | NA | NA | TGTGCCAGCAGTTTAGTTACAGGGTCCAAAAACATTCAGTACTTC | CASSLVTGSKNIQYF
TRBJ1-5 | TRBV9 | TRBD1 | NA | TGTGCCAGCAGCGGGGGGACAGGGCAGAATCAGCCCCAGCATTTT | CASSGGTGQNQPQHF
TRBJ2-1 | TRBV6-6 | NA | few | TGTGCCAGCAGTTACGGCAATGAGCAGTTCTTC | CASSYGNEQFF
TRBJ1-5 | TRBV6-9 | NA | once | TGTGCCAGCAGTTATAGGTCTTGCCGGGGATTTTCCATCAATCAGCCCCAGCATTTT | CASSYRSCRGFSINQPQHF
TRBJ1-1 | TRBV7-8 | TRBD1 | NA | TGTGCCAGCAGCTTAGCCTCACAGGGGCACACTGAAGCTTTCTTT | CASSLASQGHTEAFF